Sequencing of this TCR beta chain was carried out in a study of blood T cell repertoires in COVID-19. Study as a whole: Sample material is recorded as cDNA or gDNA derived from T cells, B-cell-depleted T cells, or PBMCs.

The repertoire was sequenced with immunoSEQ multiplex PCR; TCRdb's copy has only in-frame clones and lacks some. Found here are 300,000 to 400,000 clones, about 91% of them singletons; the top ten hold 1.5% to 2%. Germline V CDR1 and CDR2: MGHDK, SYGVNS. The CDR3 consists of 15 residues. V lost 3 bases, J lost 1 base, and 4 bases stayed unmatched. In Seattle, patients joined the study during active infection and were tracked longitudinally. The chain recombines TRBV25-1 with TRBJ1-1; 8 bases are shared with TRBD1. Specimen: peripheral blood. The receptor was isolated from a woman in her 30s with COVID-19, enrolled during active disease. The CDR3 DNA reads TGTGCCAGCAGTGAGGACAGGGTAGCGAACACTGAAGCTTTCTTT. This codes for CASSEDRVANTEAFF.